This entry describes one T cell receptor beta chain. From RNA transcripts, TCR beta CDR3 regions were amplified. Initially, a first-round RT-PCR of the TCR CDR3 employed the HTBI primer set. MiXCR, applied by TCRdb to the multiplex PCR reads, yields one record per CDR3 protein. The table lists about 690,000 distinct CDR3 sequences, 17% of them singletons. There are 14 residues in the CDR3. Germline V gene lookup returns CDR1 MNHNS and CDR2 SASEGT. V shed 9 bases and J 0 bases; nucleotides not matched to a gene: 4. The data were obtained in a study of T cells in Graves' hyperthyroidism and ophthalmopathy.

Input material: blood. The clonotype originates from a man aged 45-65 years with Graves' hyperthyroidism. The V call is TRBV6-1, the J call TRBJ1-3; 8 nucleotides match TRBD1. The CDR3 reads CARGQGISGNTIYF. Written as DNA, the CDR3 is TGTGCCAGAGGACAGGGTATCTCTGGAAACACCATATATTTT.